The sequence of this TCR beta chain was determined in a study of T cells in Graves' hyperthyroidism and ophthalmopathy. Overall study results and limits: Blood held most thyroid clonotypes expanded above 0.001 frequency.

The table lists this clonotype with a few counts. Its antigen is still unknown. There are 14 residues in the CDR3. With 5 bases clipped from V and 4 bases from J, the junction kept 3 bases outside the gene matches. Germline V lookup: CDR1 SEHNR, CDR2 FQNEAQ (reference sequence). Exclusion followed for patients with uncontrolled infection, other autoimmune disease, pregnancy or lactation. Clinicians diagnosed patients from clinical symptoms, serum thyroxine and TRAb, thyroid ultrasound and orbital computed tomography. It was RNA transcripts that yielded the amplified TCR beta CDR3 regions. In the first-round RT-PCR of the TCR CDR3, the HTBI primer set was used. TCRdb passed the multiplex PCR reads through MiXCR, listing each CDR3 protein once. This sample has 660,000 or so distinct CDR3 sequences, with about 45% found just once.

The J gene is TRBJ1-3, the V gene TRBV7-9; 9 nucleotides agree with TRBD1. Sequencing was performed on peripheral blood or thyroid tissue (not recorded which). The clonotype originates from an adult man with Graves' disease, either hyperthyroidism or ophthalmopathy (not recorded which). CDR3 sequence reads: CASSGTGLGNTIYF. The CDR3 coding sequence is TGTGCCAGCAGCGGGACAGGGCTCGGAAACACCATATATTTT.